Listed below are T cell receptor beta chains from one sample, sequenced in a study of neoadjuvant anti-PD-1 for oral cavity cancer. Clones were sequenced by immunoSEQ multiplex PCR, and TCRdb holds only the in-frame ones, with some missing. The sample has more than 12,000 clones; over 60% are singletons. The specimen comprised PBMCs, sampled before nivolumab (anti-PD-1) treatment. The receptors were sampled from a person aged 40 to 85 with oral cavity squamous cell carcinoma. The CDR3 runs from the conserved cysteine through the conserved F or W. Fields, in order: V gene, J gene, D gene, clone size, CDR3 DNA, CDR3 protein. A D gene is named only where the DNA matches it firmly. Clone size appears in some rows only: once, few, many, or a class for an expanded clone.

V: TRBV7-9; J: TRBJ1-6; D: TRBD1; size: -; DNA: TGTGCCAGCAGTTATACAGGGGGCGTTGGTAATAATTCACCCCTCCACTTT; CDR3: CASSYTGGVGNNSPLHF
V: TRBV7-3; J: TRBJ1-1; D: TRBD1; size: -; DNA: TGTGCCAGCAGCCTCGGACAGGGTTATATGAACACTGAAGCTTTCTTT; CDR3: CASSLGQGYMNTEAFF
V: TRBV6-5; J: TRBJ1-1; D: -; size: -; DNA: TGTGCCAGCAGTTACTTGGGAGCGAACACTGAAGCTTTCTTT; CDR3: CASSYLGANTEAFF
V: TRBV11-2; J: TRBJ1-3; D: -; size: -; DNA: TGTGCCAGCAGCTTAGCCCGGAACGGCGCGGGCTCTGGAAACACCATATATTTT; CDR3: CASSLARNGAGSGNTIYF
V: TRBV28; J: TRBJ1-1; D: -; size: once; DNA: TGTGCCAGCAGTCATCATAACCCAGGAAACACTGAAGCTTTCTTT; CDR3: CASSHHNPGNTEAFF
V: TRBV2; J: TRBJ2-3; D: TRBD2; size: -; DNA: TGTGCCAGCAGGGCGACTAGCGTTCGCACAGATACGCAGTATTTT; CDR3: CASRATSVRTDTQYF
V: TRBV29-1; J: TRBJ1-1; D: TRBD1; size: -; DNA: TGCAGCGTTGATATAGGACAGGGGAGAACTGAAGCTTTCTTT; CDR3: CSVDIGQGRTEAFF
V: TRBV7-9; J: TRBJ1-6; D: -; size: -; DNA: TGTGCCAGCAGCTTCGACGGATCTTCTTCACCCCTCCACTTT; CDR3: CASSFDGSSSPLHF
V: TRBV9; J: TRBJ2-7; D: TRBD2; size: -; DNA: TGTGCCAGCAGCCTCTTAGCGGGAGTGATAGACGAGCAGTACTTC; CDR3: CASSLLAGVIDEQYF
V: TRBV5-1; J: TRBJ1-1; D: -; size: -; DNA: TGCGCCAGCAGCTTCGATCTCTCCCGAGGTGATGAAGCTTTCTTT; CDR3: CASSFDLSRGDEAFF
V: TRBV28; J: TRBJ2-1; D: TRBD1; size: few; DNA: TGTGCCAGCAGTTCCGGGACAGCGATGGCTATGGATGAGCAGTTCTTC; CDR3: CASSSGTAMAMDEQFF
V: TRBV10-1; J: TRBJ1-1; D: -; size: -; DNA: TGCGCCAGCAGTGAGTCTGGGGTCCGTAGCGTGAACACTGAAGCTTTCTTT; CDR3: CASSESGVRSVNTEAFF
V: TRBV10-1; J: TRBJ1-1; D: -; size: -; DNA: TGCGCCAGCAGTGGGGACCGGTCCATGAACACTGAAGCTTTCTTT; CDR3: CASSGDRSMNTEAFF
V: TRBV28; J: TRBJ2-7; D: -; size: few; DNA: TGTGCCAGCAGTTTAAGTGGTCCCTACGAGCAGTACTTC; CDR3: CASSLSGPYEQYF